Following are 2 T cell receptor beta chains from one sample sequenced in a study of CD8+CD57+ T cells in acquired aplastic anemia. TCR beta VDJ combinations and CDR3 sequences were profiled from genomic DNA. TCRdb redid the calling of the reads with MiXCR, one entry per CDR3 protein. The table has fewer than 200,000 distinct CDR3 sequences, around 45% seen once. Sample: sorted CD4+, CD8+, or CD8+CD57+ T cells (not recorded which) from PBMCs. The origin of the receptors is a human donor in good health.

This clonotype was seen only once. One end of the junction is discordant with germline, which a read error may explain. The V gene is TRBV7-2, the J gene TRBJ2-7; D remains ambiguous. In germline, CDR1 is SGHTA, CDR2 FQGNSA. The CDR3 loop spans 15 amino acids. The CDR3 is CACSLMQEPPYEQYF. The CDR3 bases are TGTGCCTGCAGCTTAATGCAGGAACCGCCCTACGAGCAGTACTTC.

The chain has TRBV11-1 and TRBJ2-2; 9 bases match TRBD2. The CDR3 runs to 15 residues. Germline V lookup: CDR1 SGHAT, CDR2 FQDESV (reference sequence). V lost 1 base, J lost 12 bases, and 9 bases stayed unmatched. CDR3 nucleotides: TGTGCCAGCAGCTTAGGTCCGTCTAGCGGGGAGAAGCTGTTTTTT. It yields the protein CASSLGPSSGEKLFF.